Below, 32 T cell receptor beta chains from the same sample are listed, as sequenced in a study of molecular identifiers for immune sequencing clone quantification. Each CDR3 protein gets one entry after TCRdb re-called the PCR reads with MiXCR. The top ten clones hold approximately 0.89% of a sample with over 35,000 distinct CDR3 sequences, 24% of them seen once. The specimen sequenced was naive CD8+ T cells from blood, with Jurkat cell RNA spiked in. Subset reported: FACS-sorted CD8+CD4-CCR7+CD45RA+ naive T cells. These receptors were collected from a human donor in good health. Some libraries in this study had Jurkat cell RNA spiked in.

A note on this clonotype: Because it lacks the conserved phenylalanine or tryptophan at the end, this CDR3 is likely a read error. CDR3 nucleotide sequence: TGTGCCAGCAGCCCGAACTTCGCGGGGGATACGCAGTATCTT. Protein: CASSPNFAGDTQYL. The V and J genes are TRBV9 and TRBJ2-3, with D possibly TRBD2 on 6 matching bases. The germline gives CDR1 SGDLS, CDR2 YYNGEE. Trimming took 4 bases from V and 6 from J, leaving 15 bases between them. The CDR3 spans 14 residues.

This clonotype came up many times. For the CDR3, the DNA is TGTGCCAGCAGCCAAGTCGGGTCTAGCGGGGACCAAGAGACCCAGTACTTC. Its translation is CASSQVGSSGDQETQYF. The chain uses TRBV7-9 and TRBJ2-5, with TRBD2 identical over 9 bases. The CDR3 is 17 amino acids. The V gene's germline CDR1 is SEHNR and CDR2 FQNEAQ (reference sequence). Trimming removed 5 bases from V and 0 bases from J; junction bases left unmatched: 10.

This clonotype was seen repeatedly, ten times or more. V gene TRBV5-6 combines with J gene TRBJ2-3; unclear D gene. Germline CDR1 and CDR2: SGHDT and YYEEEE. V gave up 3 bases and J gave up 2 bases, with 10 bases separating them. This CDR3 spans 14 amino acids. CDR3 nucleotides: TGTGCCAGCAGCTCGGCGGCGAACACAGATACGCAGTATTTT. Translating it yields CASSSAANTDTQYF.

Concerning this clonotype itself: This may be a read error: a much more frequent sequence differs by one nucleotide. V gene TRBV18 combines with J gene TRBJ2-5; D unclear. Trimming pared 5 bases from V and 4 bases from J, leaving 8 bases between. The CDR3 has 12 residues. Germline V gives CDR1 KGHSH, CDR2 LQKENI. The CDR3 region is CASSSPGETQYF. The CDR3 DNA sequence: TGTGCCAGCTCATCCCCTGGAGAGACCCAGTACTTC.

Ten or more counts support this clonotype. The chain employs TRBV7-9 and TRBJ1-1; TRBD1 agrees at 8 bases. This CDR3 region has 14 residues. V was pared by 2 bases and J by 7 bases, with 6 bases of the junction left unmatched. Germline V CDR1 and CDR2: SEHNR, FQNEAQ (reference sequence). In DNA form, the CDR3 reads TGTGCCAGCAGCTTAAAAACAGGGGGGGTTGAAGCTTTCTTT. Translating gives CASSLKTGGVEAFF.

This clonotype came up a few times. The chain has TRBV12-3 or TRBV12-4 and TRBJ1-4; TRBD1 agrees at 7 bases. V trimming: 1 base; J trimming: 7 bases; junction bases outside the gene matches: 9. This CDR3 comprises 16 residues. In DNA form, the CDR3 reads TGTGCCAGCAGTTTAGGGGGGACAGCCGCAAGTGAAAAACTGTTTTTT. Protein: CASSLGGTAASEKLFF.

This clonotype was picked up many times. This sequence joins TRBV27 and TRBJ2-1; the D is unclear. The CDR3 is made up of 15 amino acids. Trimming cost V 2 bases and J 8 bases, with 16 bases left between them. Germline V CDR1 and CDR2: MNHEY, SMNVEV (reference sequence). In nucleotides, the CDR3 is TGTGCCAGCAGTTTAATAGGGTCCGGCGCGGATGAGCAGTTCTTC. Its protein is CASSLIGSGADEQFF.

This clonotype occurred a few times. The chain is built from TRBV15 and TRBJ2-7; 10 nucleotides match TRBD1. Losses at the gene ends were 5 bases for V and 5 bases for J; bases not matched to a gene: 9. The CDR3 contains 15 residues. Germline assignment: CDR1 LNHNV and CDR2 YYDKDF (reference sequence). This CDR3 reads CATSPWRQGAHEQYF. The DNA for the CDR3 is TGTGCCACCAGCCCGTGGAGACAGGGGGCCCACGAGCAGTACTTC.

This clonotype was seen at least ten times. The CDR3, as DNA: TGTGCCAGCACCCTAGGGTGGAACCAGCCCCAGCATTTT. Translated, it gives CASTLGWNQPQHF. The rearrangement joins TRBV2 to TRBJ1-5, with D hard to call. Germline V gene sequence: CDR1 SNHLY, CDR2 FYNNEI. This CDR3 region has 13 residues. Trimming pared 7 bases from V and 7 bases from J, leaving 14 bases between.

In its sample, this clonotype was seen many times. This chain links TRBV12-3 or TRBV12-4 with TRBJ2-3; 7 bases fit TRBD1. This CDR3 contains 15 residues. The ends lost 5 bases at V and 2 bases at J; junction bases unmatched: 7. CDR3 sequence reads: CASSVTGAATDTQYF. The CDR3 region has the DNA TGTGCCAGCAGTGTAACAGGGGCCGCCACAGATACGCAGTATTTT.

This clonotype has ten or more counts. The CDR3: CASSDKQGAAKNIQYF. For the CDR3, the DNA is TGTGCCAGCAGCGATAAACAGGGGGCGGCCAAAAACATTCAGTACTTC. The rearrangement uses TRBV13 and TRBJ2-4, with 9 positions matching TRBD1. Germline assignment: CDR1 PRHDT and CDR2 FYEKMQ (reference sequence). The J segment lost 1 base and the V segment lost 5 bases, leaving 6 bases of the junction unmatched. This CDR3 is built from 16 residues. The full variable domain, in which reference TRBV13 and TRBJ2-4 provide the parts outside the CDR3, is AAGVIQSPRHLIKEKRETATLKCYPIPRHDTVYWYQQGPGQDPQFLISFYEKMQSDKGSIPDRFSAQQFSDYHSELNMSSLELGDSALYFCASSDKQGAAKNIQYFGAGTRLSVL.

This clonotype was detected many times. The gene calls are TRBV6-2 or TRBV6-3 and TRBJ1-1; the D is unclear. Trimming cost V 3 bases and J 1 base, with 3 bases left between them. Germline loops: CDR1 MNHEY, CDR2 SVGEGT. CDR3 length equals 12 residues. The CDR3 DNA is TGTGCCAGCAGTTATGAGAACACTGAAGCTTTCTTT. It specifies CASSYENTEAFF.

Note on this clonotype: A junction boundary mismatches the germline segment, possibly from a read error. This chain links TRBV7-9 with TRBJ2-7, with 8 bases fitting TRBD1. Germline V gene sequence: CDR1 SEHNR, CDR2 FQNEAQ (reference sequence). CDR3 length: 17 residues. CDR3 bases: TGTGCCAGCAGCCCAACGACAGGGGCCAAAAGCTCCTGCGAGCAGTACTTC. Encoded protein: CASSPTTGAKSSCEQYF.

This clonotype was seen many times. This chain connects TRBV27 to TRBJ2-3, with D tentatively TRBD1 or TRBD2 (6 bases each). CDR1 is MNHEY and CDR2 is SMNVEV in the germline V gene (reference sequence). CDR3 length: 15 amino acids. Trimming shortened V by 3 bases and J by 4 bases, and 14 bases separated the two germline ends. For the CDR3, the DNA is TGTGCCAGCAGTTTTGGAGGGGGTCTGCCAGATACGCAGTATTTT. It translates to CASSFGGGLPDTQYF.

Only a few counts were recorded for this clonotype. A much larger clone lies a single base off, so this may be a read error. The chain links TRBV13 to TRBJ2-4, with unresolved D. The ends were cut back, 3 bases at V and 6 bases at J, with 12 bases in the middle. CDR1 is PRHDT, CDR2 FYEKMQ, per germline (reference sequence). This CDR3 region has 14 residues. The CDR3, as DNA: TGTGCCAGCAGCTTCCTAGACGGCATAAACATTCAGTACTTC. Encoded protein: CASSFLDGINIQYF.

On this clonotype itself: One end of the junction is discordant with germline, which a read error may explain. This CDR3 reads CAWSVLYYAQYF. As DNA, the CDR3 is TGCGCCTGGAGTGTCCTCTACTACGCGCAGTACTTC. The V and J genes are TRBV30 and TRBJ2-7, with D hard to call. The CDR3 is made up of 12 amino acids. The germline V gene has CDR1 GTSNPN and CDR2 SVGIG (reference sequence).

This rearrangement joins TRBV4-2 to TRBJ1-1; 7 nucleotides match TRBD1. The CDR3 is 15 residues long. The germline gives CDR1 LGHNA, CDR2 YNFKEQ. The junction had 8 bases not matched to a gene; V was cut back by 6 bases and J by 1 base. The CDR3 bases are TGTGCCAGCAGTCGAATTGGACAGGCGAACACTGAAGCTTTCTTT. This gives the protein CASSRIGQANTEAFF.

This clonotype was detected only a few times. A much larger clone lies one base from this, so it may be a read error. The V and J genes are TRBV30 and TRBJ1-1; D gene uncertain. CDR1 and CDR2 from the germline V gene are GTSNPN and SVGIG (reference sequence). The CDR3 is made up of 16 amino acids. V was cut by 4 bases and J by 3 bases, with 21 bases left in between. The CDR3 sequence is CAWTAPGREVDTEAFF. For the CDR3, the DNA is TGTGCCTGGACCGCCCCAGGTAGGGAGGTCGACACTGAAGCTTTCTTT.

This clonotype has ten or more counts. The CDR3 loop is CASSLVNTARNEKLFF. CDR3 nucleotides: TGTGCCAGCAGCTTAGTGAACACGGCGCGTAATGAAAAACTGTTTTTT. The chain combines TRBV7-2 with TRBJ1-4; D is uncertain. Per the germline V gene, CDR1 is SGHTA and CDR2 is FQGNSA. The CDR3 sequence is 16 residues long. Trimming took off 1 base at V and 4 bases at J, with 13 bases between the two ends.

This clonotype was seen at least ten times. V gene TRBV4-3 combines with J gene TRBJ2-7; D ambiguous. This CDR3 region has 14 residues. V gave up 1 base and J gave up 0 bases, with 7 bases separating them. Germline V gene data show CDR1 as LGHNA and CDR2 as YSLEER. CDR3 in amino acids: CASSQGQASYEQYF. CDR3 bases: TGCGCCAGCAGCCAAGGTCAGGCCTCCTACGAGCAGTACTTC.

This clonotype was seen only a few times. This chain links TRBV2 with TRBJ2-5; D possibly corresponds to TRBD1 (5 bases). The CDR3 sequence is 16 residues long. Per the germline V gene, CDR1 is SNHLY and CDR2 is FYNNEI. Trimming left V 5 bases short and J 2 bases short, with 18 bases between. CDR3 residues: CASSLPGKLGQETQYF. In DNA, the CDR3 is TGTGCCAGCAGTCTGCCAGGGAAGTTGGGGCAAGAGACCCAGTACTTC.

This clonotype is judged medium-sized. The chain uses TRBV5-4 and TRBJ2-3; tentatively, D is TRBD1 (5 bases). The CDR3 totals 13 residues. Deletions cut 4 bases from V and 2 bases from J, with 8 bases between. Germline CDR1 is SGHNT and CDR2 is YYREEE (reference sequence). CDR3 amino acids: CASSQGFTDTQYF. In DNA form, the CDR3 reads TGTGCCAGCAGCCAGGGATTCACAGATACGCAGTATTTT.

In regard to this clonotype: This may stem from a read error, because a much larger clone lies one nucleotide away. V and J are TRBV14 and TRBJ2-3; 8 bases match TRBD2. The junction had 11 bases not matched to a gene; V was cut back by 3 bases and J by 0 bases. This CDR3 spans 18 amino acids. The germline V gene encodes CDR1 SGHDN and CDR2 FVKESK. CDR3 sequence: CASSQDTAGAMSTDTQYF. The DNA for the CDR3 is TGTGCCAGCAGCCAGGATACAGCGGGAGCTATGAGCACAGATACGCAGTATTTT.

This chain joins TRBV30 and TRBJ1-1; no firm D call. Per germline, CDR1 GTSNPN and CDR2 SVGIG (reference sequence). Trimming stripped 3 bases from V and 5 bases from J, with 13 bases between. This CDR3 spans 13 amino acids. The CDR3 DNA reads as TGTGCCTGGAGCTCCCTAGTGAGGACTGAAGCTTTCTTT. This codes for CAWSSLVRTEAFF. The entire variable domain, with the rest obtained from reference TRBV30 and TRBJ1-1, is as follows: SQTIHQWPATLVQPVGSPLSLECTVEGTSNPNLYWYRQAAGRGLQLLFYSVGIGQISSEVPQNLSASRPQDRQFILSSKKLLLSDSGFYLCAWSSLVRTEAFFGQGTRLTVV.

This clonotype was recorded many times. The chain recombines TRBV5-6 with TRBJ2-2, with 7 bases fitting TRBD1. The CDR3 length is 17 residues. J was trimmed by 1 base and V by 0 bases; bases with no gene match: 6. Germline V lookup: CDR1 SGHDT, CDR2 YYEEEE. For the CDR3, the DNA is TGTGCCAGCAGCTTGGATTTGGGACAGCTGAACACCGGGGAGCTGTTTTTT. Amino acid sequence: CASSLDLGQLNTGELFF. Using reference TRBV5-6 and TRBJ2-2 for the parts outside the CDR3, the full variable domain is DAGVTQSPTHLIKTRGQQVTLRCSPKSGHDTVSWYQQALGQGPQFIFQYYEEEERQRGNFPDRFSGHQFPNYSSELNVNALLLGDSALYLCASSLDLGQLNTGELFFGEGSRLTVL.

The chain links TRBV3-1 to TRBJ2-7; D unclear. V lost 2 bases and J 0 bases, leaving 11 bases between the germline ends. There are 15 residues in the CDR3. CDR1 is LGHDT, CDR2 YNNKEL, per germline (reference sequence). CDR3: CASSQMGSGSYEQYF. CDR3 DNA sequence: TGTGCCAGCAGCCAAATGGGTTCGGGCTCCTACGAGCAGTACTTC.

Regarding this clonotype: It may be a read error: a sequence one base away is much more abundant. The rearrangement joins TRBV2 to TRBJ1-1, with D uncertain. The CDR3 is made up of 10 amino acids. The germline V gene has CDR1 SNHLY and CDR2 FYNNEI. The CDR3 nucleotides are TGTGCCAGCAAGGGAGTAGAAGCTCTCTTT. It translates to CASKGVEALF.

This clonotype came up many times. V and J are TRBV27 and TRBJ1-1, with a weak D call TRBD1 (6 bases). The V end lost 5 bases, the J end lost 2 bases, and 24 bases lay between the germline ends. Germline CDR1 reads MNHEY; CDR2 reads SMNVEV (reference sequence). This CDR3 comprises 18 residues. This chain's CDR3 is CASSEVRIKGGSNTEAFF. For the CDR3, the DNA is TGTGCCAGCAGTGAGGTTCGGATTAAGGGGGGGAGTAACACTGAAGCTTTCTTT.

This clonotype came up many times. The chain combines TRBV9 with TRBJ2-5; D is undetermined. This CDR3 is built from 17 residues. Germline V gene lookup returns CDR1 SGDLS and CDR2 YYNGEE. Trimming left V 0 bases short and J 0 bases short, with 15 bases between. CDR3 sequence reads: CASSVEGWATDQETQYF. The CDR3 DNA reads TGTGCCAGCAGCGTAGAAGGTTGGGCAACGGACCAAGAGACCCAGTACTTC.

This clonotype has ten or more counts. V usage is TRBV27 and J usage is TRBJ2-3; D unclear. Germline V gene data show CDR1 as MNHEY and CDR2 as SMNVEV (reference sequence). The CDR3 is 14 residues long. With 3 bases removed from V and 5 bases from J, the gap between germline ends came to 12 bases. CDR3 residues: CASSFGLLGDTQYF. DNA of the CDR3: TGTGCCAGCAGTTTCGGGCTACTTGGAGATACGCAGTATTTT.

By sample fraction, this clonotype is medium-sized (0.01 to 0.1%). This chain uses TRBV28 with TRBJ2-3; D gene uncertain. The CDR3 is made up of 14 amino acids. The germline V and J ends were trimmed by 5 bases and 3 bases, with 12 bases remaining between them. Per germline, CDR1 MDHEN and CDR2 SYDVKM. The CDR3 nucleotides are TGTGCCAGCAGTAGCCCCCGAAGTACAGATACGCAGTATTTT. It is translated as CASSSPRSTDTQYF.

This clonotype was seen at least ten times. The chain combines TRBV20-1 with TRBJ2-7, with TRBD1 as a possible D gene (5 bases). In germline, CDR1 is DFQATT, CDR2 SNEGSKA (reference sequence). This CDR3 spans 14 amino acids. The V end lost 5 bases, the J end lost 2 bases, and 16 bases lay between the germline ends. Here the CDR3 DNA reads TGCAGTGCTCGCCCCAGGACACTCCCCTACGAGCAGTACTTC. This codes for CSARPRTLPYEQYF.